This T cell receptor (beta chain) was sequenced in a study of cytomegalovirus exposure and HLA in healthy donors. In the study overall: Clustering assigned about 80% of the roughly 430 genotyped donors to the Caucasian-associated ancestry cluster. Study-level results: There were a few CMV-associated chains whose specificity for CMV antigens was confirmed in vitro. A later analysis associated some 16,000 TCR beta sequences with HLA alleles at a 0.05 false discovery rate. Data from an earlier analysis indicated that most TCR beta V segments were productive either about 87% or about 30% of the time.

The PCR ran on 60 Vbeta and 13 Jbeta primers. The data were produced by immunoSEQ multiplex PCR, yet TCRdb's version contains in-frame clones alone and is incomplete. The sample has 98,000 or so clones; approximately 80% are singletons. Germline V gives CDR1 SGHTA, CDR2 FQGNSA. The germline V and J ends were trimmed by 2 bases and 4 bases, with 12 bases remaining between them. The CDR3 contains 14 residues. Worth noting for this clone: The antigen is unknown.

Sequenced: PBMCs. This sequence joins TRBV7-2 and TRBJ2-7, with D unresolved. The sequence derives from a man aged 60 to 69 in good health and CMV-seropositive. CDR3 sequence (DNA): TGTGCCAGCAGCTTACGAGGTTTCGGTTACGAGCAGTACTTC. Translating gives CASSLRGFGYEQYF.